Each of the 15 T cell receptor beta chains below was sequenced from the same sample in a study of cytomegalovirus exposure and HLA in healthy donors. 13 Jbeta primers and 60 Vbeta primers were used for the PCR. The protocol was immunoSEQ multiplex PCR, while the TCRdb copy is restricted to in-frame clones and leaves out a portion. The sample has around 67,000 clones, less than 80% seen once. The sample consisted of PBMCs. The receptors originated from a woman aged 50 to 65 in good health and CMV-seronegative.

The chain has TRBV9 and TRBJ1-5; D gene ambiguous. Germline values: CDR1 SGDLS, CDR2 YYNGEE. CDR3 length: 13 amino acids. The ends were cut back, 3 bases at V and 2 bases at J, with 6 bases in the middle. CDR3 DNA: TGTGCCAGCAGCGGAGTTGGCAATCAGCCCCAGCATTTT. It specifies CASSGVGNQPQHF.

This clone was seen once. The chain employs TRBV11-3 and TRBJ2-3; 8 bases are shared with TRBD1. The length of the CDR3 is 15 residues. CDR1 and CDR2 from the germline V gene are SGHNT and YENEEA. Trimming cost V 7 bases and J 1 base; bases outside gene matches: 7. This CDR3 reads CASKLQGVGTDTQYF. DNA of the CDR3: TGTGCCAGCAAGCTACAGGGGGTCGGCACAGATACGCAGTATTTT.

The V gene is TRBV5-1, the J gene TRBJ1-4, with 10 bases that match TRBD1. Germline trimming cut 3 bases from V and 8 bases from J; bases unmatched to any gene: 13. CDR3 length: 17 amino acids. Germline V gene data show CDR1 as SGHRS and CDR2 as YFSETQ. The CDR3 here is CASSSGPGQGEREKLFF. The CDR3 DNA reads as TGCGCCAGCAGCTCCGGACCTGGACAGGGGGAGAGGGAAAAACTGTTTTTT.

The genes are TRBV5-1 and TRBJ2-5; TRBD1 matches at 10 bases. With V trimmed by 4 bases and J by 4 bases, 7 bases remained unmatched. Germline V lookup: CDR1 SGHRS, CDR2 YFSETQ. The CDR3 extends over 15 amino acids. CDR3 coding DNA: TGCGCCAGCAGCAGGGACAGGGGCACCGGAGAGACCCAGTACTTC. It codes for CASSRDRGTGETQYF. The full variable domain, in which reference TRBV5-1 and TRBJ2-5 provide the parts outside the CDR3, is KAGVTQTPRYLIKTRGQQVTLSCSPISGHRSVSWYQQTPGQGLQFLFEYFSETQRNKGNFPGRFSGRQFSNSRSEMNVSTLELGDSALYLCASSRDRGTGETQYFGPGTRLLVL.

This clone was seen a few times. This specimen includes other DNA sequences encoding the same CDR3. This chain uses TRBV30 with TRBJ1-5; no firm D call. V dropped 0 bases and J dropped 7 bases, with 10 bases sitting between them. The CDR3 loop spans 13 amino acids. Germline loops: CDR1 GTSNPN, CDR2 SVGIG (reference sequence). For the CDR3, the DNA is TGTGCCTGGAGTGTACGAGGAAGCCAGCCCCAGCATTTT. It is translated as CAWSVRGSQPQHF.

The chain carries TRBV27 and TRBJ1-2; D perhaps matches TRBD1 (5 bases). Per germline, CDR1 MNHEY and CDR2 SMNVEV (reference sequence). Trimming cost V 5 bases and J 6 bases, with 22 bases left between them. The CDR3 has 16 residues. CDR3 nucleotides: TGTGCCAGCAGTCGTAACCTCCCGGGACTGGGGAATGGCTACACCTTC. Its translation is CASSRNLPGLGNGYTF.

This clone was counted a single time. The chain recombines TRBV19 with TRBJ2-1, with a weak D call TRBD1 (6 bases). The CDR3 length is 17 residues. Trimming left V 3 bases short and J 4 bases short, with 19 bases between. The germline gives CDR1 LNHDA, CDR2 SQIVND (reference sequence). CDR3 protein: CASSMRPRDGQYNEQFF. The CDR3 DNA reads TGTGCCAGTAGTATGCGGCCGAGGGACGGACAGTACAATGAGCAGTTCTTC.

This clone was seen only a few times. The chain employs TRBV5-1 and TRBJ2-3; perhaps TRBD2 as D (6 bases). This CDR3 has 15 residues. V gave up 3 bases and J gave up 0 bases, with 11 bases separating them. The germline V gene encodes CDR1 SGHRS and CDR2 YFSETQ. CDR3 sequence reads: CASSWRDGSTDTQYF. CDR3 nucleotides: TGCGCCAGCAGCTGGCGGGACGGAAGCACAGATACGCAGTATTTT.

This CDR3 reads CASSAGQPNSGNTIYF. CDR3 DNA sequence: TGTGCCAGCAGTGCGGGACAGCCAAACTCTGGAAACACCATATATTTT. The V gene is TRBV2, the J gene TRBJ1-3, with 7 bases that match TRBD1. The germline V gene has CDR1 SNHLY and CDR2 FYNNEI. The V and J ends lost 4 bases and 0 bases, in that order; junction bases with no gene match: 6. The CDR3 has 16 residues.

The chain combines TRBV9 with TRBJ2-1, with 8 bases aligning to TRBD2. Germline V gene lookup returns CDR1 SGDLS and CDR2 YYNGEE. This CDR3 has 15 amino acids. With V trimmed by 0 bases and J by 3 bases, 2 bases remained unmatched. CDR3 region: CASSVGAGDYNEQFF. DNA for the CDR3: TGTGCCAGCAGCGTAGGAGCGGGAGACTACAATGAGCAGTTCTTC.

The gene calls are TRBV19 and TRBJ1-2, with 9 bases that match TRBD1. The CDR3 covers 14 residues. J lost 4 bases, V lost 5 bases, and 5 bases had no gene match. The germline gives CDR1 LNHDA, CDR2 SQIVND (reference sequence). CDR3 DNA: TGTGCCAGTAGTTCGACAGGGGGTATCTATGGCTACACCTTC. Residues: CASSSTGGIYGYTF.

The chain is built from TRBV7-9 and TRBJ2-2; 11 bases match TRBD2. The V gene's germline CDR1 is SEHNR and CDR2 FQNEAQ (reference sequence). The junction had 7 bases not matched to a gene; V was cut back by 4 bases and J by 6 bases. This CDR3 region has 16 residues. The CDR3 reads CASSSRLAGLSGELFF. For the CDR3, the DNA is TGTGCCAGCAGCTCCCGACTAGCGGGACTGTCCGGGGAGCTGTTTTTT. Variable domain in full (rest from reference TRBV7-9 and TRBJ2-2): DTGVSQNPRHKITKRGQNVTFRCDPISEHNRLYWYRQTLGQGPEFLTYFQNEAQLEKSRLLSDRFSAERPKGSFSTLEIQRTEQGDSAMYLCASSSRLAGLSGELFFGEGSRLTVL.

This clone was counted between two and nine times. The chain couples TRBV1 to TRBJ1-4; TRBD1, the table's D call, was not compared with the DNA. TRBV1 constitutes a pseudogene. This CDR3 has 17 amino acids. The DNA for the CDR3 is TGCACCAGCAGCCCGCGGCAGGGGCCTGCAACTAATGAAAAACTGTTTTTT. Amino acids: CTSSPRQGPATNEKLFF.

The chain uses TRBV7-6 and TRBJ2-5, with 8 nucleotides matching TRBD1. Trimming took 3 bases from V and 2 from J; bases not matched to a gene: 8. Germline CDR1 and CDR2: SGHVS and FNYEAQ. This CDR3 is built from 16 residues. DNA for the CDR3: TGTGCCAGCAGCTTGGGCGGACAGGGTAGACAAGAGACCCAGTACTTC. This gives the protein CASSLGGQGRQETQYF.

This clone showed up just a few times. The genes are TRBV9 and TRBJ2-3; 9 bases are shared with TRBD1. V was clipped by 5 bases and J by 8 bases; unmatched bases: 3. CDR1 and CDR2 (germline): SGDLS, YYNGEE. The CDR3 length is 12 residues. CDR3: CASRPGQGTQYF. The CDR3 DNA sequence: TGTGCCAGCAGACCGGGACAGGGTACGCAGTATTTT.